What follows describes a single TCR beta chain. Only in-frame clones appear in the TCRdb table, and some are missing; sequencing was by immunoSEQ multiplex PCR. The data hold some 200,000 clones, with 86% observed a single time. This sample stems from a study of blood T cell repertoires in COVID-19. On the study more broadly: The analysed material was cDNA or gDNA that came from T cells, B-cell-depleted T cells, or PBMCs.

Sequenced material: peripheral blood. This TCR derives from a woman older than 75 in a cohort sampled during active or convalescent COVID-19.

The CDR3 DNA follows: TGCGCCAGCAGCTATGGACAGGGGGCGCGGGGCTACACCTTC. Its translation is CASSYGQGARGYTF. This chain uses TRBV5-1 with TRBJ1-2; 11 bases fit TRBD1. The CDR3 runs 14 residues. Germline V gene data show CDR1 as SGHRS and CDR2 as YFSETQ. J was trimmed by 8 bases and V by 3 bases; bases with no gene match: 6.